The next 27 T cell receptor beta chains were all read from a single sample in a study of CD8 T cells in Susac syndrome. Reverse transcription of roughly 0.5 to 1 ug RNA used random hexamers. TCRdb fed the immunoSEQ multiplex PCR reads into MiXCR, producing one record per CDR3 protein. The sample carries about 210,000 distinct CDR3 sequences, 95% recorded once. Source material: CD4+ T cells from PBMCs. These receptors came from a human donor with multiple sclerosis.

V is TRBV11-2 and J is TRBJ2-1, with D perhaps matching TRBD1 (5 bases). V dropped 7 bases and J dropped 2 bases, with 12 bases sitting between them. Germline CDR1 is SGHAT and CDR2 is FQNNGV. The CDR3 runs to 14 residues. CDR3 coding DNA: TGTGCCAGCACCTCTGGGGCAGCCTACAATGAGCAGTTCTTC. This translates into CASTSGAAYNEQFF.

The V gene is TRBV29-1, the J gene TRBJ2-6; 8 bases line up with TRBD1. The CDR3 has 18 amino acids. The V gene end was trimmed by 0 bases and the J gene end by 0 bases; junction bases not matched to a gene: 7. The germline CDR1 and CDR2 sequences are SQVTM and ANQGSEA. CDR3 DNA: TGCAGCGTTGAAGAAGGCGTCAGGGGGCACTCTGGGGCCAACGTCCTGACTTTC. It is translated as CSVEEGVRGHSGANVLTF.

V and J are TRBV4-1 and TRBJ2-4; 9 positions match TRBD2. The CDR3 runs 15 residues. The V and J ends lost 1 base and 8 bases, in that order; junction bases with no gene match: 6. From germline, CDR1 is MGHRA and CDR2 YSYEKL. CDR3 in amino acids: CASSQVASGIDIQYF. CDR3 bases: TGCGCCAGCAGCCAAGTTGCTAGCGGGATTGACATTCAGTACTTC.

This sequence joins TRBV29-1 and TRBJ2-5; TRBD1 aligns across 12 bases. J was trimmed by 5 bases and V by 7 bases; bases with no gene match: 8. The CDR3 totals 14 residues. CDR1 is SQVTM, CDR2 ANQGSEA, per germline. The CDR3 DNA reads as TGCAGCGGCAGGGACAGGGGGCGCGGGGAGACCCAGTACTTC. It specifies CSGRDRGRGETQYF.

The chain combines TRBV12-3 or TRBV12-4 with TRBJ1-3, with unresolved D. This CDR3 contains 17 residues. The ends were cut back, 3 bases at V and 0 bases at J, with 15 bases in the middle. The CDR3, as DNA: TGTGCCAGCAGTTTCCCGTCGACGTTCAACTCTGGAAACACCATATATTTT. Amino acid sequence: CASSFPSTFNSGNTIYF.

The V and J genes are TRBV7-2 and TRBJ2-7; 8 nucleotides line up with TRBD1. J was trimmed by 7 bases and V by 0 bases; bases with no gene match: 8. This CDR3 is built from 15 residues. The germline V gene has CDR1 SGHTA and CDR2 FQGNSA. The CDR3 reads CASSLAGTGVWEQYF. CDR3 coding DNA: TGTGCCAGCAGCTTAGCCGGGACAGGTGTATGGGAGCAGTACTTC.

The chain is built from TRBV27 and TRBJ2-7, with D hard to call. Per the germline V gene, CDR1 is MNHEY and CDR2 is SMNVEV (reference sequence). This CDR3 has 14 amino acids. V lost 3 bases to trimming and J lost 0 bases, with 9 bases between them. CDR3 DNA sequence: TGTGCCAGCAGTTTGCGACATCCCTCCTACGAGCAGTACTTC. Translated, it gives CASSLRHPSYEQYF.

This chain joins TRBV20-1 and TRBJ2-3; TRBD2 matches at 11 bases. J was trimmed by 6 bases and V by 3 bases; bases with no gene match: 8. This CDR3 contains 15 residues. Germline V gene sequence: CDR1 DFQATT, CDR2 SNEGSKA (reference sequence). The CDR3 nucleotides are TGCAGTGCTAGCATAACTAGCGGGGGTGGGGATACGCAGTATTTT. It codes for CSASITSGGGDTQYF.

The CDR3 sequence is CASTSGQSLGGYGYTF. The CDR3, as DNA: TGTGCCAGCACCTCCGGACAGTCCCTGGGGGGGTATGGCTACACCTTC. The V gene is TRBV25-1, the J gene TRBJ1-2; weak D call: TRBD1 (6 bases). The CDR3 spans 16 residues. Trimming stripped 7 bases from V and 5 bases from J, with 23 bases between. Germline assignment: CDR1 MGHDK and CDR2 SYGVNS.

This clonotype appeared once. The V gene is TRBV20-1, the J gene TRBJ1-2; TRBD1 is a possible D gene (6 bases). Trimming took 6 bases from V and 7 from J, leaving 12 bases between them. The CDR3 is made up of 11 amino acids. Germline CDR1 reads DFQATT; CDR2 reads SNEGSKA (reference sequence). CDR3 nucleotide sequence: TGCAGTGCCAGACAGGAATCTGGCTACACCTTC. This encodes CSARQESGYTF.

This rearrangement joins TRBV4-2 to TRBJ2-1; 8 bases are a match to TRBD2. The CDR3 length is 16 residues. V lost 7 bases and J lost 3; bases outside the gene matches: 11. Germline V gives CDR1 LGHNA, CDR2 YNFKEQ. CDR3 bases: TGTGCCAGCACCCCGGGGAGCGGGAGAAGCTACAATGAGCAGTTCTTC. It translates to CASTPGSGRSYNEQFF.

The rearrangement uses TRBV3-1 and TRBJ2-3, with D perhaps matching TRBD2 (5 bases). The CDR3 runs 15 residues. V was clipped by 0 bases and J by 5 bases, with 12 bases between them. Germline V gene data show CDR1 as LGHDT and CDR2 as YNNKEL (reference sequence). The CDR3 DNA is TGTGCCAGCAGCCAAGATCCCGGGGAACAAGATACGCAGTATTTT. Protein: CASSQDPGEQDTQYF.

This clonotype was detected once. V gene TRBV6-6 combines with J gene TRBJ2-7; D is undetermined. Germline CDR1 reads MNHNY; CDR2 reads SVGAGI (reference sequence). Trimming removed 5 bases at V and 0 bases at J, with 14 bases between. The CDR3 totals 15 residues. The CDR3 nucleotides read TGTGCCAGCAGTGACGACATAACGAGCTCCTACGAGCAGTACTTC. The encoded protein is CASSDDITSSYEQYF.

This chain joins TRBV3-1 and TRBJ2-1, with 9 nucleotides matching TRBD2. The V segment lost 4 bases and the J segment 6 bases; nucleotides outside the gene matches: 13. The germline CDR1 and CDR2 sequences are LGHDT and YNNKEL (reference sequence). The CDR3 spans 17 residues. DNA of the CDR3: TGTGCCAGCAGCCTACCCGGGTTGGCGGGGGGGAGCAATGAGCAGTTCTTC. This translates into CASSLPGLAGGSNEQFF.

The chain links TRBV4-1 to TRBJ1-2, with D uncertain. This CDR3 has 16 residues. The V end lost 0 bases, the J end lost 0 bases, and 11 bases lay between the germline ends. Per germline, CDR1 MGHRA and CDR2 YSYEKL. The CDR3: CASSQELARANYGYTF. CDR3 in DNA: TGCGCCAGCAGCCAAGAACTCGCCAGAGCTAACTATGGCTACACCTTC.

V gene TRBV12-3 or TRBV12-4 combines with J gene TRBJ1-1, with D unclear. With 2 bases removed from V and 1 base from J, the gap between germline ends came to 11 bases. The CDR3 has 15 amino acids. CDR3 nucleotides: TGTGCCAGCAGTTTAATAGACTTAAGGAACACTGAAGCTTTCTTT. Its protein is CASSLIDLRNTEAFF.

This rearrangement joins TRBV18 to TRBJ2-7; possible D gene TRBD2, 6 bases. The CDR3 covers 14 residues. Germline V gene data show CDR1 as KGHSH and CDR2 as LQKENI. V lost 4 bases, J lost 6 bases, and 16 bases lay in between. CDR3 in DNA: TGTGCCAGCTCACGTCGCGGGGAATGGGGCGAGCAGTACTTC. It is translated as CASSRRGEWGEQYF.

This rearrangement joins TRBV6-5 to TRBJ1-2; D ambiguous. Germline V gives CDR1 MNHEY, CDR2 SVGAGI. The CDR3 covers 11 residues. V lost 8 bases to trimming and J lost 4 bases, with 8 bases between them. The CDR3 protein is CASGIFYGYTF. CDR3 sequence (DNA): TGTGCCAGCGGAATTTTCTATGGCTACACCTTC.

Here the CDR3 reads CATSRGDRGEAFF. CDR3 in DNA: TGTGCCACCAGCAGGGGAGACAGGGGTGAAGCTTTCTTT. V usage is TRBV15 and J usage is TRBJ1-1; 8 positions agree with TRBD1. The V segment lost 3 bases and the J segment 7 bases; nucleotides outside the gene matches: 4. Germline CDR1 is LNHNV and CDR2 is YYDKDF (reference sequence). This CDR3 comprises 13 residues.

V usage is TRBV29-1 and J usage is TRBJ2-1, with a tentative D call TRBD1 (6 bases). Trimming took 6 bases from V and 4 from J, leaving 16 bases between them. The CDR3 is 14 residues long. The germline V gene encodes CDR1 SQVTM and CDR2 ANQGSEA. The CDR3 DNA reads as TGCAGCGTGCACGGTCTAGGGGGATACAATGAGCAGTTCTTC. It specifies CSVHGLGGYNEQFF.

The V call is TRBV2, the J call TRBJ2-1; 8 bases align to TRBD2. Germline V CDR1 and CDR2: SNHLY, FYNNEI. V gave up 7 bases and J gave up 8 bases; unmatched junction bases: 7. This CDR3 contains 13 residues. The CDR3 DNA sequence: TGTGCCAGCAAACGAAGGACTAGCTATGAGCAGTTCTTC. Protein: CASKRRTSYEQFF. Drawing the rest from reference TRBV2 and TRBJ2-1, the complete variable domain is EPEVTQTPSHQVTQMGQEVILRCVPISNHLYFYWYRQILGQKVEFLVSFYNNEISEKSEIFDDQFSVERPDGSNFTLKIRSTKLEDSAMYFCASKRRTSYEQFFGPGTRLTVL.

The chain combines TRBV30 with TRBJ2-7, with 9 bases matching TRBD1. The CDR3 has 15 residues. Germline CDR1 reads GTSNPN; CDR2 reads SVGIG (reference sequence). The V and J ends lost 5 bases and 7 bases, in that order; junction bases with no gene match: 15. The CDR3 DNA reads TGTGCCTGGGGGACCGGGACAGGGTTCTGGCGTGAGCAGTACTTC. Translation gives CAWGTGTGFWREQYF.

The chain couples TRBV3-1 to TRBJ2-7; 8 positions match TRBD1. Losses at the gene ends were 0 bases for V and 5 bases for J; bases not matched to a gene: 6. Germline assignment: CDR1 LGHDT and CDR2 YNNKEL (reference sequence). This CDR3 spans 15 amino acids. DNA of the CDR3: TGTGCCAGCAGCCAAGATCCGGGGACAGGCGACGAGCAGTACTTC. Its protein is CASSQDPGTGDEQYF.

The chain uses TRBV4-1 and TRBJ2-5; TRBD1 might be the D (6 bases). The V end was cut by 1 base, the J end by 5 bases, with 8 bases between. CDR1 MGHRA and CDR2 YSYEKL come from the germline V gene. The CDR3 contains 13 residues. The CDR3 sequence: CASSQGQVETQYF. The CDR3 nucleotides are TGCGCCAGCAGCCAAGGACAGGTGGAGACCCAGTACTTC.

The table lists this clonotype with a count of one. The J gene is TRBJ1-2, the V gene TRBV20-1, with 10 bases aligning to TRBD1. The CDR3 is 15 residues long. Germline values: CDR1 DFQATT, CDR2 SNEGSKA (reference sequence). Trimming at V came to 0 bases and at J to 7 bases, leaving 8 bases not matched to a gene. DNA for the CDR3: TGCAGTGCTAGAGATTTCCGACAGGGGGCGCGTGGCTACACCTTC. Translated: CSARDFRQGARGYTF.

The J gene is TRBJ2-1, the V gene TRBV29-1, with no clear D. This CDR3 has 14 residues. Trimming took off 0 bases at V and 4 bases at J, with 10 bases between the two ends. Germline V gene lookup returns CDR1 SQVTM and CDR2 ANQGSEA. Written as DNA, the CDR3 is TGCAGCGTTGAAGAGAGGCAGAGATACAATGAGCAGTTCTTC. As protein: CSVEERQRYNEQFF.

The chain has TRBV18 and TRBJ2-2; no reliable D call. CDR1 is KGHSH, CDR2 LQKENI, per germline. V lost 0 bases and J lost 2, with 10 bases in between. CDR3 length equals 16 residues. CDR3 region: CASSPPWQTNTGELFF. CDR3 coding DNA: TGTGCCAGCTCACCACCGTGGCAAACCAACACCGGGGAGCTGTTTTTT.